Below, 30 T cell receptor beta chains from the same sample are listed, as sequenced in a study of response to subunit inactivated influenza vaccine. Each CDR3 protein gets one entry after TCRdb re-called the RT-PCR reads with MiXCR. Altogether 630,000 or so distinct CDR3 sequences are present, 15% to 18% being singletons, with the ten largest covering roughly 10%. Specimen: PBMCs from blood, collected less than 13 days after vaccination. The receptor set was obtained from a man in his fifties who received an inactivated influenza vaccine.

The rearrangement links TRBV7-2 to TRBJ2-7; 7 nucleotides line up with TRBD1. CDR3 size: 15 residues. The trim removed 2 bases at V and 0 bases at J, leaving 4 bases unmatched. Germline V CDR1 and CDR2: SGHTA, FQGNSA. The CDR3, as DNA: TGTGCCAGCAGCTTAAGGTCAGGGGGCTCCTACGAGCAGTACTTC. It encodes CASSLRSGGSYEQYF.

The genes are TRBV4-2 and TRBJ2-7; 13 bases are shared with TRBD2. The junction had 8 bases not matched to a gene; V was cut back by 3 bases and J by 3 bases. Germline V gene lookup returns CDR1 LGHNA and CDR2 YNFKEQ. The CDR3 spans 17 residues. CDR3 coding DNA: TGTGCCAGCAGCCAGGGACTAGCGGGAACCCAAAGCTACGAGCAGTACTTC. Protein: CASSQGLAGTQSYEQYF.

This clonotype came up a few times. The chain links TRBV20-1 to TRBJ2-4; 7 bases line up with TRBD2. The CDR3 is 15 amino acids. Germline lookup yields CDR1 DFQATT and CDR2 SNEGSKA (reference sequence). Unmatched junction bases numbered 10, after V lost 6 bases and J lost 2 bases. The chain's CDR3 is CSAAPAGVTKNIQYF. CDR3 DNA sequence: TGCAGTGCCGCCCCGGCGGGAGTGACCAAAAACATTCAGTACTTC.

This clonotype showed up many times. The chain uses TRBV29-1 and TRBJ1-2; maybe TRBD1 (5 bases). The CDR3 sequence is 13 residues long. V dropped 6 bases and J dropped 3 bases, with 14 bases sitting between them. Germline lookup yields CDR1 SQVTM and CDR2 ANQGSEA. CDR3 coding DNA: TGCAGCGTGAGAACTGGGGCGGACTATGGCTACACCTTC. This translates into CSVRTGADYGYTF.

In the case of this clonotype: Sequence at one end of the junction differs from germline and may be a read error. The rearrangement links TRBV7-7 to TRBJ2-2; TRBD2 matches at 10 bases. Germline V gives CDR1 SSHAT, CDR2 FNYEAQ (reference sequence). The CDR3 runs 15 residues. The CDR3 sequence is CASSLRTSGGGELFF. CDR3 sequence (DNA): TGTGCTAGCAGCTTACGGACTAGCGGAGGCGGGGAGCTGTTTTTT. The whole variable domain, remainder taken from reference TRBV7-7 and TRBJ2-2, is GAGVSQSPRYKVTKRGQDVTLRCDPISSHATLYWYQQALGQGPEFLTYFNYEAQPDKSGLPSDRFSAERPEGSISTLTIQRTEQRDSAMYRCASSLRTSGGGELFFGEGSRLTVL.

This clonotype appeared a few times. The J gene is TRBJ1-1, the V gene TRBV12-3 or TRBV12-4, with D possibly TRBD1 on 5 matching bases. V was cut by 6 bases and J by 4 bases, with 12 bases left in between. The CDR3 loop spans 13 amino acids. The CDR3 coding sequence is TGTGCCAGCAGGCCGACAGAAAGCACTGAAGCTTTCTTT. The encoded protein is CASRPTESTEAFF.

This chain uses TRBV30 with TRBJ2-2; D is uncertain. The germline CDR1 and CDR2 sequences are GTSNPN and SVGIG (reference sequence). CDR3 size: 11 residues. Trimming removed 5 bases from V and 5 bases from J, with 6 bases in between. The CDR3: CAWGITGELFF. The CDR3, as DNA: TGTGCCTGGGGGATAACCGGGGAGCTGTTTTTT.

This clonotype was observed a handful of times. The chain carries TRBV20-1 and TRBJ2-3, with D possibly being TRBD2 (6 bases). The CDR3 length is 12 residues. V lost 6 bases to trimming and J lost 3 bases, with 10 bases between them. Germline V lookup: CDR1 DFQATT, CDR2 SNEGSKA (reference sequence). CDR3 sequence (DNA): TGCAGTGCCCCTAGCGCGACAGATACGCAGTATTTT. This gives the protein CSAPSATDTQYF.

This chain joins TRBV12-3 or TRBV12-4 and TRBJ2-3; D possibly corresponds to TRBD1 (7 bases). This CDR3 has 16 residues. V lost 10 bases to trimming and J lost 0 bases, with 20 bases between them. The CDR3 sequence is CATASRAGGSTDTQYF. DNA for the CDR3: TGTGCCACCGCTTCCAGGGCAGGGGGGAGCACAGATACGCAGTATTTT.

This clonotype was observed a few times. V is TRBV12-3 or TRBV12-4 and J is TRBJ2-5; D might be TRBD1 (8 bases). The CDR3 sequence is 15 residues long. Trimming shortened V by 5 bases and J by 5 bases, and 18 bases separated the two germline ends. DNA of the CDR3: TGTGCCAGCAGTCGGACAGGGAGGGGATCGGAGACCCAGTACTTC. It encodes CASSRTGRGSETQYF.

This clonotype was observed a few times. The chain has TRBV6-2 or TRBV6-3 and TRBJ1-5; 7 bases agree with TRBD1. J was trimmed by 0 bases and V by 8 bases; bases with no gene match: 1. The germline V gene encodes CDR1 MNHEY and CDR2 SVGEGT. There are 13 residues in the CDR3. In DNA, the CDR3 is TGTGCCAGCGGACAGGATAGCAATCAGCCCCAGCATTTT. This sequence encodes CASGQDSNQPQHF.

This sequence joins TRBV12-3 or TRBV12-4 and TRBJ2-2; TRBD2 aligns across 11 bases. V shed 7 bases and J 4 bases; nucleotides not matched to a gene: 8. This CDR3 contains 16 residues. The CDR3 nucleotides are TGTGCCAGCACCTCGGCTCTAGCGGGGGGCACCGGGGAGCTGTTTTTT. Amino acid sequence: CASTSALAGGTGELFF.

The chain joins TRBV6-2 or TRBV6-3 to TRBJ2-1; the match to TRBD1 covers 8 bases. The V and J ends lost 2 bases and 8 bases, in that order; junction bases with no gene match: 8. This CDR3 spans 15 amino acids. Germline values: CDR1 MNHEY, CDR2 SVGEGT. The CDR3 DNA reads as TGTGCCAGCAGTTACAGGGACAGGTCTTCGCATGAGCAGTTCTTC. Residues: CASSYRDRSSHEQFF.

This chain links TRBV24-1 with TRBJ2-5; TRBD1 or TRBD2 may be the D gene (5 bases each). V lost 9 bases to trimming and J lost 5 bases, with 15 bases between them. Germline CDR1 reads KGHDR; CDR2 reads SFDVKD. The length of the CDR3 is 13 residues. The CDR3 coding sequence is TGTGCCACCCAAGCCTCCGAGGGGGAGACCCAGTACTTC. Its protein is CATQASEGETQYF.

This clonotype was seen a handful of times. This chain uses TRBV6-2 or TRBV6-3 with TRBJ2-2, with a possible D match to TRBD1 (5 bases). The length of the CDR3 is 14 residues. V lost 6 bases to trimming and J lost 5 bases, with 13 bases between them. The germline V gene encodes CDR1 MNHEY and CDR2 SVGEGT. The CDR3, as DNA: TGTGCCAGCAGCTTCTGGTCAGGGACCGGGGAGCTGTTTTTT. Its protein is CASSFWSGTGELFF.

In this sample, this clonotype turned up a few times. V is TRBV9 and J is TRBJ2-1; D may be TRBD1 (8 bases). The ends were cut back, 0 bases at V and 10 bases at J, with 23 bases in the middle. This CDR3 is 17 amino acids long. Germline-derived CDR1 and CDR2 are SGDLS and YYNGEE. CDR3 loop: CASSVEGRQGRVGEQFF. DNA for the CDR3: TGTGCCAGCAGCGTAGAGGGGAGACAGGGGAGGGTCGGGGAGCAGTTCTTC.

The chain carries TRBV20-1 and TRBJ2-7, with 11 bases aligning to TRBD2. Germline CDR1 reads DFQATT; CDR2 reads SNEGSKA (reference sequence). This CDR3 is built from 14 residues. V lost 5 bases to trimming and J lost 13 bases; unmatched junction nucleotides: 16. DNA of the CDR3: TGCAGTGCTTTCGGGCCACTAGCGGGAGTAGGGCATTACTTC. It translates to CSAFGPLAGVGHYF.

This chain connects TRBV12-3 or TRBV12-4 to TRBJ2-6; perhaps D is TRBD1 or TRBD2 (7 bases each). V was pared by 10 bases and J by 0 bases, with 25 bases between. The CDR3 spans 19 residues. The CDR3, as DNA: TGTGCCATCAGCCCCTCGAGCGGGACAGCAATCTCTGGGGCCAACGTCCTGACTTTC. Translated: CAISPSSGTAISGANVLTF.

This clonotype was found a few times. V gene TRBV7-2 combines with J gene TRBJ2-1, with TRBD1 identical over 8 bases. J lost 9 bases, V lost 2 bases, and 6 bases had no gene match. Germline CDR1 SGHTA, CDR2 FQGNSA. The length of the CDR3 is 14 residues. The CDR3, as DNA: TGTGCCAGCAGCTTAAGGACAGGGAATGGTGAGCAGTTCTTC. It translates to CASSLRTGNGEQFF.

CDR3 sequence reads: CASSEWPGGRTLYEQYF. The CDR3 DNA follows: TGTGCCAGCAGTGAATGGCCGGGGGGTCGGACTCTCTACGAGCAGTACTTC. V gene TRBV2 combines with J gene TRBJ2-7; 7 bases line up with TRBD2. The CDR3 has 17 amino acids. Trimming cost V 2 bases and J 3 bases; bases outside gene matches: 13. The V gene's germline CDR1 is SNHLY and CDR2 FYNNEI.

This clonotype was picked up many times. The rearrangement links TRBV20-1 to TRBJ1-5; weak D call: TRBD1 (5 bases). This CDR3 is 13 amino acids long. Looked up from germline, CDR1 is DFQATT and CDR2 is SNEGSKA (reference sequence). The V and J ends lost 4 bases and 4 bases respectively, with 11 bases between them. The chain's CDR3 is CSATRGGNQPQHF. Here the CDR3 DNA reads TGCAGTGCTACCCGGGGGGGTAATCAGCCCCAGCATTTT.

V is TRBV5-1 and J is TRBJ1-5; D is unclear. The germline V gene has CDR1 SGHRS and CDR2 YFSETQ. The CDR3 totals 14 residues. Deletions cut 0 bases from V and 4 bases from J, with 8 bases between. CDR3 sequence reads: CASSLGQENQPQHF. CDR3 nucleotide sequence: TGCGCCAGCAGCTTGGGGCAGGAGAATCAGCCCCAGCATTTT.

This clonotype has more than one count but fewer than ten. This chain uses TRBV2 with TRBJ1-5, with a tentative D call TRBD1 (6 bases). Germline V gives CDR1 SNHLY, CDR2 FYNNEI. The CDR3 totals 14 residues. V gave up 11 bases and J gave up 4 bases, with 18 bases separating them. The CDR3 DNA sequence: TGTGCCGCAAATGGGGGGGGGCGAAATCAGCCCCAGCATTTT. As protein: CAANGGGRNQPQHF.

In this sample, this clonotype turned up many times. The chain uses TRBV12-3 or TRBV12-4 and TRBJ2-4; 7 bases agree with TRBD1. V was clipped by 6 bases and J by 6 bases; unmatched bases: 14. This CDR3 comprises 16 residues. The CDR3 bases are TGTGCCAGCAGCCTGTCCCCCTTGAGACAGGGAAACATTCAGTACTTC. Amino acids: CASSLSPLRQGNIQYF.

The rearrangement joins TRBV29-1 to TRBJ2-1; 10 bases line up with TRBD2. The CDR3 sequence is 13 residues long. CDR1 is SQVTM and CDR2 is ANQGSEA in the germline V gene. V trimming: 6 bases; J trimming: 7 bases; junction bases outside the gene matches: 6. The CDR3 is CSVLAGAPNEQFF. The CDR3 DNA is TGCAGCGTCCTAGCGGGAGCCCCGAATGAGCAGTTCTTC.

The chain joins TRBV4-1 to TRBJ2-1; 12 bases align to TRBD2. CDR3 length equals 16 residues. V was pared by 5 bases and J by 6 bases, with 8 bases of the junction left unmatched. Germline CDR1 is MGHRA and CDR2 is YSYEKL. CDR3 nucleotides: TGCGCCAGCAGCTCGCCGACTAGCGGGGGCCGCAATGAGCAGTTCTTC. The encoded protein is CASSSPTSGGRNEQFF.

This clonotype was counted between two and nine times. The gene calls are TRBV13 and TRBJ2-7; no clear D gene. Trimming took 5 bases from V and 0 from J, leaving 11 bases between them. Germline CDR1 and CDR2: PRHDT and FYEKMQ (reference sequence). CDR3 length: 14 residues. This CDR3 is CASSVGRSSYEQYF. CDR3 in DNA: TGTGCCAGCAGCGTCGGACGGAGCTCCTACGAGCAGTACTTC.

This clonotype has a handful of counts. The chain links TRBV29-1 to TRBJ2-1; 9 bases are shared with TRBD2. CDR3 length: 13 amino acids. Germline CDR1 SQVTM, CDR2 ANQGSEA. V was clipped by 5 bases and J by 7 bases; unmatched bases: 6. The CDR3: CSVSGRFGNEQFF. The CDR3, as DNA: TGCAGCGTTAGCGGGAGGTTCGGGAATGAGCAGTTCTTC.

This clonotype came up many times. This chain uses TRBV20-1 with TRBJ2-5; 11 bases map to TRBD2. V was pared by 2 bases and J by 4 bases, with 6 bases of the junction left unmatched. The CDR3 is made up of 15 amino acids. CDR1 DFQATT and CDR2 SNEGSKA come from the germline V gene (reference sequence). The CDR3 region is CSARPSGRPGETQYF. In DNA, the CDR3 is TGCAGTGCTAGACCTAGCGGGAGGCCCGGAGAGACCCAGTACTTC.

The chain recombines TRBV4-1 with TRBJ1-2, with 8 bases aligning to TRBD1. The CDR3 runs 16 residues. After removal of 0 bases from V and 7 bases from J, the junction contained 10 bases not matched to a gene. In germline, CDR1 is MGHRA, CDR2 YSYEKL. CDR3 loop: CASSQDPGTGRRGYTF. Written as DNA, the CDR3 is TGCGCCAGCAGCCAAGACCCCGGGACAGGTCGTCGTGGCTACACCTTC.